This TCR beta chain was captured in a study of radiation and T cells in renal cell carcinoma. Study in general: Nephrectomy followed 15 Gy stereotactic body radiation by 4 weeks.

The time point: blood 2 weeks post-SBRT. Treatment indicated: 15 Gy SBRT to primary tumor, nephrectomy 4 weeks later. Serial blood draws occurred at baseline and 2 and 4 weeks post-SBRT. The tumor was a clear cell renal cell carcinoma. The repertoire was sequenced with immunoSEQ multiplex PCR; TCRdb's copy has only in-frame clones and lacks some. The sample lists 120,000 or so clones, about four fifths occurring once. Trimming pared 3 bases from V and 7 bases from J, leaving 11 bases between. CDR1 is SGDLS and CDR2 is YYNGEE in the germline V gene. There are 12 residues in the CDR3. The sample in question was blood, obtained from a patient whose treatment included radiotherapy and nephrectomy. This TCR came from a man between 50 and 59 years old with renal cell carcinoma. The V gene is TRBV9, the J gene TRBJ2-7; a weak D match, TRBD2 (5 bases). The CDR3 region has the DNA TGTGCCAGCAGCGGGACCTCGGGGGAGCAGTACTTC. Translating it yields CASSGTSGEQYF.